These 11 T cell receptor beta chains were sequenced from one sample in a study of human T cells and chemical hapten exposure. TCRdb re-analysed the RACE reads in MiXCR, keeping a single row per CDR3 protein. The repertoire holds around 110,000 distinct CDR3 sequences, 9.5% to 13% seen once, with around 1.5% in the top ten. Time point given: patch test 1, 2 weeks after DPC sensitization. Treatment denoted: therapeutic diphenylcyclopropenone sensitization with weekly scalp DPC. Sequenced here: whole blood, sampled in connection with sensitization to the hapten diphenylcyclopropenone (DPC). The source is a woman in her fifties or sixties with alopecia areata. Some clones in this sample may be carry-over from other donors' samples.

This chain connects TRBV6-1 to TRBJ2-3; D is uncertain. Germline V gives CDR1 MNHNS, CDR2 SASEGT. This CDR3 is built from 13 residues. Trimming cost V 5 bases and J 7 bases, with 13 bases left between them. CDR3 DNA: TGTGCCAGCAGTTCAGTTAAGGAGAATACGCAGTATTTT. Translating it yields CASSSVKENTQYF.

This chain joins TRBV12-3 or TRBV12-4 and TRBJ2-3; 10 positions match TRBD2. The V segment lost 1 base and the J segment 2 bases; nucleotides outside the gene matches: 3. There are 16 residues in the CDR3. CDR3 DNA sequence: TGTGCCAGCAGTTTAGAACTAGCGGGGAACACAGATACGCAGTATTTT. This encodes CASSLELAGNTDTQYF.

The chain joins TRBV7-2 to TRBJ1-4; weak D call: TRBD1 (5 bases). CDR1 is SGHTA, CDR2 FQGNSA, per germline. V lost 5 bases and J 7 bases, leaving 14 bases between the germline ends. This CDR3 contains 14 residues. The DNA of the CDR3 is TGTGCCAGCAGCCCCGGACATCGCGGTGAAAAACTGTTTTTT. Translated, it gives CASSPGHRGEKLFF.

As concerns this clonotype: A clone one base away is much larger, so this may be a read error. Here the CDR3 reads CTSSLGQGLQETQYF. CDR3 nucleotide sequence: TGTACCAGCAGCTTAGGACAGGGCCTCCAAGAGACCCAGTACTTC. The chain combines TRBV7-6 with TRBJ2-5; TRBD1 matches 8 bases. The CDR3 totals 15 residues. CDR1 is SGHVS and CDR2 is FNYEAQ in the germline V gene.

The V and J genes are TRBV29-1 and TRBJ2-1, with D unclear. Germline V gives CDR1 SQVTM, CDR2 ANQGSEA. V lost 2 bases and J lost 1, with 3 bases in between. This CDR3 has 12 amino acids. The CDR3: CSVETSYNEQFF. The CDR3 DNA follows: TGCAGCGTTGAAACTTCCTACAATGAGCAGTTCTTC.

The V and J genes are TRBV12-3 or TRBV12-4 and TRBJ2-1; weak D call: TRBD2 (5 bases). This CDR3 is 12 amino acids long. V gave up 5 bases and J gave up 15 bases, with 17 bases separating them. CDR3 residues: CASSPTDSSPFF. Written as DNA, the CDR3 is TGTGCCAGCAGTCCAACGGACTCCTCGCCGTTCTTC.

Many counts were recorded for this clonotype. The rearrangement joins TRBV18 to TRBJ1-1; unclear D gene. V dropped 3 bases and J dropped 8 bases, with 10 bases sitting between them. Germline V lookup: CDR1 KGHSH, CDR2 LQKENI. The CDR3 covers 12 residues. The CDR3: CASSPARFEAFF. The CDR3, as DNA: TGTGCCAGCTCACCTGCCCGGTTCGAAGCTTTCTTT.

This chain joins TRBV9 and TRBJ1-4; unclear D gene. The V gene's germline CDR1 is SGDLS and CDR2 YYNGEE. This CDR3 contains 14 residues. Trimming cost V 1 base and J 5 bases, with 9 bases left between them. CDR3 bases: TGTGCCAGCAGCGTAAGGGCGGGGAATGAAAAACTGTTTTTT. Its protein product is CASSVRAGNEKLFF.

The chain is built from TRBV6-4 and TRBJ1-5; 8 positions match TRBD1. V lost 1 base, J lost 4 bases, and 6 bases stayed unmatched. The V gene's germline CDR1 is MRHNA and CDR2 SNTAGT. There are 16 residues in the CDR3. The CDR3 sequence is CASSDCRDRHNQPQHF. Here the CDR3 DNA reads TGTGCCAGCAGTGACTGCCGGGACAGGCATAATCAGCCCCAGCATTTT.

In its sample, this clonotype was seen many times. The J gene is TRBJ1-1, the V gene TRBV20-1; the D is unclear. Germline lookup yields CDR1 DFQATT and CDR2 SNEGSKA (reference sequence). The CDR3 sequence is 15 residues long. The V gene lost 0 bases and the J gene lost 0 bases, with 11 bases spanning the gap. CDR3 sequence: CSAREIERLNTEAFF. Written as DNA, the CDR3 is TGCAGTGCTAGAGAGATCGAACGATTGAACACTGAAGCTTTCTTT.

The chain has TRBV18 and TRBJ2-5; 8 bases are a match to TRBD1. This CDR3 contains 16 residues. V shed 0 bases and J 0 bases; nucleotides not matched to a gene: 3. Germline CDR1 and CDR2: KGHSH and LQKENI. CDR3 nucleotides: TGTGCCAGCTCACCACCGGACAGGGAAAACCAAGAGACCCAGTACTTC. Its translation: CASSPPDRENQETQYF.